This TCR beta chain was found in a study of CD8 T cells in ankylosing spondylitis. General study findings and limits: Disease-linked clones were CD8+ and relatively rare in peripheral blood. Disease-linked clones were reportedly significantly enriched in matched ankylosing spondylitis synovial fluid.

This CDR3 contains 14 residues. Between the trimmed V and J ends, which lost 0 bases and 0 bases, there was a span of 6 bases. Germline CDR1 SGHRS, CDR2 YFSETQ. This clonotype was recorded at least ten times. Its antigen is still unknown. Quantitative 5'-RACE with molecular barcodes produced the TCR beta libraries. Using its own MiXCR run on the 5' RACE reads, TCRdb lists one record per CDR3 protein. The repertoire holds about 240,000 distinct CDR3 sequences, over 8.5% seen once, with around 7% in the top ten. This receptor was taken from a male donor with ankylosing spondylitis or in good health (not recorded which). The specimen sequenced was blood, either unsorted or a sorted T cell fraction (not recorded which). The rearrangement joins TRBV5-1 to TRBJ2-5; D is perhaps TRBD2 (5 bases). CDR3 residues: CASSLDGDQETQYF. The CDR3 DNA reads as TGCGCCAGCAGCTTGGACGGGGACCAAGAGACCCAGTACTTC.